The 5 T cell receptor beta chains in this list originate from one sample, sequenced in a study of cytomegalovirus exposure and HLA in healthy donors. The PCR used 60 Vbeta and 13 Jbeta primers. Sequenced by immunoSEQ multiplex PCR; TCRdb stores in-frame clones only, minus some. The sample includes about 140,000 clones, roughly 8.8% of them seen just once. The sequenced sample consisted of PBMCs. The receptors derive from a woman aged 40-49 years in good health and CMV-seropositive.

This clone showed up just a few times. This sequence joins TRBV5-4 and TRBJ2-7; D is ambiguous. Germline V gene data show CDR1 as SGHNT and CDR2 as YYREEE (reference sequence). The CDR3 covers 13 residues. Trimming removed 0 bases at V and 2 bases at J, with 6 bases between. For the CDR3, the DNA is TGTGCCAGCAGCTTGGAACAGACCTACGAGCAGTACTTC. Protein product: CASSLEQTYEQYF.

The table lists this clone with a few counts. The V and J genes are TRBV10-3 and TRBJ1-6; 7 bases align to TRBD1. Germline values: CDR1 ENHRY, CDR2 SYGVKD. Trimming removed 6 bases from V and 5 bases from J; junction bases left unmatched: 4. The CDR3 length is 14 residues. CDR3 DNA: TGTGCCATCAGGGGTGACAGGGATAATTCACCCCTCCACTTT. Its protein is CAIRGDRDNSPLHF.

The J gene is TRBJ2-7, the V gene TRBV5-1, with 7 bases fitting TRBD1. Germline-derived CDR1 and CDR2 are SGHRS and YFSETQ. This CDR3 contains 14 residues. With V trimmed by 3 bases and J by 3 bases, 6 bases remained unmatched. CDR3 protein: CASSYGTVNYEQYF. As DNA, the CDR3 is TGCGCCAGCAGCTACGGGACAGTAAACTACGAGCAGTACTTC. Complete variable domain (other parts from reference TRBV5-1 and TRBJ2-7): KAGVTQTPRYLIKTRGQQVTLSCSPISGHRSVSWYQQTPGQGLQFLFEYFSETQRNKGNFPGRFSGRQFSNSRSEMNVSTLELGDSALYLCASSYGTVNYEQYFGPGTRLTVT.

This clone occurred a few times. This chain uses TRBV5-1 with TRBJ2-3, with unresolved D. Germline CDR1 reads SGHRS; CDR2 reads YFSETQ. V was pared by 1 base and J by 2 bases, with 5 bases between. The CDR3 extends over 13 amino acids. The CDR3 region is CASSLRFTDTQYF. Here the CDR3 DNA reads TGCGCCAGCAGCTTGCGGTTCACAGATACGCAGTATTTT.

This clone came up a few times. One end of the junction is discordant with germline, which a read error may explain. This chain joins TRBV7-2 and TRBJ2-7, with 7 bases matching TRBD2. The CDR3 is 15 residues long. Germline values: CDR1 SGHTA, CDR2 FQGNSA. The CDR3 DNA reads TGTGCCGGCAGCCCACAAGCGGGATTAACCTACGAGCAGTACTTC. Its protein is CAGSPQAGLTYEQYF. Using reference TRBV7-2 and TRBJ2-7 for the parts outside the CDR3, the full variable domain is GAGVSQSPSNKVTEKGKDVELRCDPISGHTALYWYRQSLGQGLEFLIYFQGNSAPDKSGLPSDRFSAERTGGSVSTLTIQRTQQEDSAVYLCAGSPQAGLTYEQYFGPGTRLTVT.